The 10 T cell receptor beta chains below were found in one sample sequenced in a study of OX40 agonist ivuxolimab in advanced cancers. Using immunoSEQ multiplex PCR, the repertoire was profiled, and TCRdb retains in-frame clones only, with some absent. The sample lists around 69,000 clones, around nine tenths occurring once. Sequencing was performed on CD4+ or CD8+ T cells sorted from blood, taken in a trial of the OX40 agonist ivuxolimab. These receptors all stem from an adult with an advanced solid tumor such as melanoma, head and neck, liver or kidney cancer.

Only a few counts were recorded for this clone. V is TRBV27 and J is TRBJ2-4; D is uncertain. V was shortened by 1 base and J by 3 bases, with 10 bases between the two germline ends. Germline CDR1 and CDR2: MNHEY and SMNVEV (reference sequence). The CDR3 covers 15 residues. In nucleotides, the CDR3 is TGTGCCAGCAGTTTATGGGGAACTCACAAAAACATTCAGTACTTC. Protein: CASSLWGTHKNIQYF.

The chain links TRBV14 to TRBJ1-6; D is perhaps TRBD1 (5 bases). In germline, CDR1 is SGHDN, CDR2 FVKESK. CDR3 length: 14 amino acids. Trimming removed 1 base at V and 7 bases at J, with 8 bases between. The CDR3 DNA sequence: TGTGCCAGCAGCCAAGGCAGGGAAAATTCACCCCTCCACTTT. This translates into CASSQGRENSPLHF.

This chain links TRBV4-3 with TRBJ2-4, with D perhaps matching TRBD1 or TRBD2 (5 bases each). The V end lost 0 bases, the J end lost 7 bases, and 16 bases lay between the germline ends. The CDR3 covers 16 residues. Germline CDR1 LGHNA, CDR2 YSLEER. The CDR3, as DNA: TGCGCCAGCAGCCAAGATGCATCGGGACGGGGTAACATTCAGTACTTC. Amino acid sequence: CASSQDASGRGNIQYF.

The chain employs TRBV27 and TRBJ1-5; D not resolved. Germline V lookup: CDR1 MNHEY, CDR2 SMNVEV (reference sequence). Trimming pared 7 bases from V and 6 bases from J, leaving 19 bases between. The length of the CDR3 is 15 residues. CDR3 residues: CASKPALRAIQPQHF. Here the CDR3 DNA reads TGTGCCAGCAAACCGGCGCTGAGGGCCATTCAGCCCCAGCATTTT.

The chain combines TRBV2 with TRBJ2-7; 8 nucleotides align to TRBD2. Germline trimming cut 2 bases from V and 7 bases from J; bases unmatched to any gene: 4. CDR1 and CDR2 from the germline V gene are SNHLY and FYNNEI. The CDR3 loop spans 13 amino acids. The CDR3 loop is CASSEHQRGEQYF. The CDR3 nucleotides are TGTGCCAGCAGTGAACACCAGCGGGGGGAGCAGTACTTC.

This chain uses TRBV6-6 with TRBJ1-2; TRBD1 might be the D (6 bases). CDR3 length equals 15 residues. The V end lost 7 bases, the J end lost 3 bases, and 18 bases lay between the germline ends. Germline V CDR1 and CDR2: MNHNY, SVGAGI (reference sequence). CDR3 protein: CASTHGAGADYGYTF. CDR3 bases: TGTGCCAGCACTCACGGGGCAGGGGCAGACTATGGCTACACCTTC.

V and J are TRBV2 and TRBJ1-2; D unclear. V was pared by 3 bases and J by 14 bases, with 13 bases between. CDR3 length: 11 residues. Germline CDR1 is SNHLY and CDR2 is FYNNEI. The CDR3 DNA reads as TGTGCCAGCAGTGATTTTACCGCTCCAACCTTC. It specifies CASSDFTAPTF. Variable domain in full (rest from reference TRBV2 and TRBJ1-2): EPEVTQTPSHQVTQMGQEVILRCVPISNHLYFYWYRQILGQKVEFLVSFYNNEISEKSEIFDDQFSVERPDGSNFTLKIRSTKLEDSAMYFCASSDFTAPTFGSGTRLTVV.

The chain couples TRBV5-1 to TRBJ2-1; D gene ambiguous. This CDR3 contains 13 residues. The germline V and J ends were trimmed by 0 bases and 5 bases, with 6 bases remaining between them. Germline V gene data show CDR1 as SGHRS and CDR2 as YFSETQ. The CDR3 here is CASSLEVHNEQFF. Here the CDR3 DNA reads TGCGCCAGCAGCTTGGAGGTTCACAATGAGCAGTTCTTC.

V and J are TRBV12-5 and TRBJ1-4; no clear D gene. Germline loops: CDR1 LGHNT, CDR2 FRNRAP. Trimming left V 5 bases short and J 7 bases short, with 14 bases between. The CDR3 length is 14 residues. Here the CDR3 reads CASGAFGEVEKLFF. CDR3 DNA sequence: TGTGCTAGTGGTGCCTTCGGGGAGGTTGAAAAACTGTTTTTT.

The chain uses TRBV28 and TRBJ2-2; D possibly corresponds to TRBD1 (5 bases). CDR3 size: 14 residues. Germline lookup yields CDR1 MDHEN and CDR2 SYDVKM. V was shortened by 7 bases and J by 1 base, with 10 bases between the two germline ends. CDR3 residues: CASIEQGNTGELFF. Written as DNA, the CDR3 is TGTGCCAGCATCGAGCAGGGGAACACCGGGGAGCTGTTTTTT.